These 20 T cell receptor beta chains were all obtained from the same sample, sequenced in a study of T cells after posttransplantation cyclophosphamide. Some clones are missing from TCRdb's copy, which holds only in-frame ones; the method was immunoSEQ multiplex PCR. Of 66,000 or so clones listed, just under 95% are singletons. The sequenced sample consisted of PBMCs. Every receptor here comes from a woman aged 25 to 39 in good health and a related stem cell transplant donor.

This rearrangement joins TRBV19 to TRBJ1-2; D not certain. CDR1 and CDR2 from the germline V gene are LNHDA and SQIVND (reference sequence). The CDR3 totals 13 residues. The V end was cut by 1 base, the J end by 4 bases, with 7 bases between. CDR3: CASSIVLGYGYTF. CDR3 coding DNA: TGTGCCAGTAGTATAGTCCTGGGCTATGGCTACACCTTC.

The DNA of the CDR3 is TGTGCCAGCAGTCAAGGGGGAAGCTCCTACGAGCAGTACTTC. Residues: CASSQGGSSYEQYF. V is TRBV7-9 and J is TRBJ2-7; D might be TRBD1 (6 bases). The V gene's germline CDR1 is SEHNR and CDR2 FQNEAQ (reference sequence). Trimming cost V 6 bases and J 0 bases, with 12 bases left between them. This CDR3 contains 14 residues. The full variable domain, in which reference TRBV7-9 and TRBJ2-7 provide the parts outside the CDR3, is DTGVSQNPRHKITKRGQNVTFRCDPISEHNRLYWYRQTLGQGPEFLTYFQNEAQLEKSRLLSDRFSAERPKGSFSTLEIQRTEQGDSAMYLCASSQGGSSYEQYFGPGTRLTVT.

The chain couples TRBV6-5 to TRBJ2-1, with TRBD1 matching over 7 bases. Germline V gene lookup returns CDR1 MNHEY and CDR2 SVGAGI. This CDR3 comprises 15 residues. Trimming cost V 6 bases and J 0 bases; bases outside gene matches: 5. The CDR3 sequence is CASRRGPSSYNEQFF. CDR3 sequence (DNA): TGTGCCAGCAGGAGGGGGCCAAGCTCCTACAATGAGCAGTTCTTC.

This clone was counted once. This chain uses TRBV23-1 with TRBJ2-2; a possible D gene is TRBD1 (7 bases). TRBV23-1 is an ORF for which the function is uncertain. The V end was cut by 4 bases, the J end by 5 bases, with 26 bases between. CDR3 size: 19 residues. The CDR3 DNA is TGCGCCAGCAGTCCGCATAGCCAGGGGGGTTTAACAAGGACCGGGGAGCTGTTTTTT. Encoded protein: CASSPHSQGGLTRTGELFF.

The V and J genes are TRBV6-5 and TRBJ1-1; a possible D gene is TRBD1 (5 bases). V was cut by 2 bases and J by 5 bases, with 12 bases left in between. The CDR3 runs 14 residues. CDR1 MNHEY and CDR2 SVGAGI come from the germline V gene. The CDR3 sequence is CASSYARVGTEAFF. CDR3 in DNA: TGTGCCAGCAGTTACGCCAGGGTGGGGACTGAAGCTTTCTTT.

The chain is built from TRBV30 and TRBJ2-2; D is uncertain. Trimming took off 4 bases at V and 2 bases at J, with 14 bases between the two ends. Per the germline V gene, CDR1 is GTSNPN and CDR2 is SVGIG (reference sequence). This CDR3 spans 15 amino acids. This CDR3 is CAWKRVALNTGELFF. The CDR3 nucleotides are TGTGCCTGGAAGCGTGTTGCCTTAAACACCGGGGAGCTGTTTTTT.

The CDR3 DNA sequence: TGTGCCAGCAGCTTCCGGGACGGGGGGGCTGAAGCTTTCTTT. Translating it yields CASSFRDGGAEAFF. V usage is TRBV7-2 and J usage is TRBJ1-1; D may be TRBD1 (5 bases). Germline-derived CDR1 and CDR2 are SGHTA and FQGNSA. Trimming took off 3 bases at V and 6 bases at J, with 14 bases between the two ends. This CDR3 region has 14 residues. Full variable domain (remainder filled in from reference TRBV7-2 and TRBJ1-1): GAGVSQSPSNKVTEKGKDVELRCDPISGHTALYWYRQSLGQGLEFLIYFQGNSAPDKSGLPSDRFSAERTGGSVSTLTIQRTQQEDSAVYLCASSFRDGGAEAFFGQGTRLTVV.

The chain couples TRBV4-3 to TRBJ1-2; weak D call: TRBD1 (6 bases). CDR3 length: 14 residues. V lost 0 bases, J lost 13 bases, and 18 bases lay in between. Per germline, CDR1 LGHNA and CDR2 YSLEER. The CDR3 bases are TGCGCCAGCAGCCAAGATTACCAGGGGTCGGGGTGCACCTTC. Translated: CASSQDYQGSGCTF.

There are a few counts of this clone. This rearrangement joins TRBV4-2 to TRBJ1-2; the D gene is possibly TRBD1 (6 bases). Germline V gives CDR1 LGHNA, CDR2 YNFKEQ. This CDR3 has 16 residues. The V end lost 0 bases, the J end lost 7 bases, and 18 bases lay between the germline ends. CDR3 protein: CASSQDSTGFGSGYTF. CDR3 coding DNA: TGTGCCAGCAGCCAAGATAGTACAGGGTTTGGGTCTGGCTACACCTTC.

This clone was seen only once. V usage is TRBV7-7 and J usage is TRBJ2-2; TRBD1 agrees at 9 bases. In germline, CDR1 is SSHAT, CDR2 FNYEAQ (reference sequence). Trimming cost V 4 bases and J 6 bases; bases outside gene matches: 15. The CDR3 runs to 18 residues. The CDR3 spells CASSSEPGQGSVAGELFF. CDR3 sequence (DNA): TGTGCCAGCAGCTCGGAGCCGGGACAGGGCTCCGTTGCCGGGGAGCTGTTTTTT.

This clone was found once. V usage is TRBV19 and J usage is TRBJ1-1; tentatively, D is TRBD1 (5 bases). This CDR3 comprises 14 residues. Germline CDR1 is LNHDA and CDR2 is SQIVND (reference sequence). V lost 4 bases, J lost 2 bases, and 11 bases lay in between. The CDR3 nucleotides are TGTGCCAGTAGTAGCCGGGACGGAAACACTGAAGCTTTCTTT. This translates into CASSSRDGNTEAFF.

The gene calls are TRBV19 and TRBJ2-7; perhaps TRBD1 as D (6 bases). In germline, CDR1 is LNHDA, CDR2 SQIVND (reference sequence). Trimming stripped 4 bases from V and 4 bases from J, with 23 bases between. The CDR3 sequence is 17 residues long. The CDR3 sequence is CASSNLAGSGRGYEQYF. The CDR3 bases are TGTGCCAGTAGTAACCTAGCCGGATCGGGCAGGGGTTACGAGCAGTACTTC.

This chain connects TRBV7-9 to TRBJ2-7, with a tentative D call TRBD1 (6 bases). The germline V gene has CDR1 SEHNR and CDR2 FQNEAQ (reference sequence). The CDR3 extends over 16 amino acids. V lost 3 bases and J lost 3, with 18 bases in between. CDR3 sequence: CASSFAIQGVNYEQYF. As DNA, the CDR3 is TGTGCCAGCAGCTTTGCGATACAGGGAGTCAACTACGAGCAGTACTTC.

The chain recombines TRBV7-2 with TRBJ2-1; 8 positions agree with TRBD2. The germline CDR1 and CDR2 sequences are SGHTA and FQGNSA. The CDR3 sequence is 16 residues long. V was clipped by 0 bases and J by 4 bases; unmatched bases: 5. CDR3 DNA sequence: TGTGCCAGCAGCTTAGCAAGTAGCGGGGTTTACAATGAGCAGTTCTTC. Translation gives CASSLASSGVYNEQFF.

J is TRBJ1-2 and V is TRBV6-1; D possibly corresponds to TRBD1 (6 bases). This CDR3 comprises 13 residues. Trimming took 4 bases from V and 8 from J, leaving 14 bases between them. Germline V lookup: CDR1 MNHNS, CDR2 SASEGT. CDR3 region: CASSVQGVGGYTF. The DNA for the CDR3 is TGTGCCAGCAGTGTACAGGGCGTTGGGGGCTACACCTTC.

The V and J genes are TRBV28 and TRBJ1-2; the D gene is possibly TRBD1 (5 bases). CDR1 and CDR2 (germline): MDHEN, SYDVKM. Trimming took 2 bases from V and 4 from J, leaving 17 bases between them. The CDR3 totals 16 residues. The CDR3 here is CASSLSPGWSGYGYTF. CDR3 nucleotides: TGTGCCAGCAGTTTAAGCCCAGGGTGGTCGGGCTATGGCTACACCTTC.

The CDR3 protein is CASSVGVDYGYTF. In DNA form, the CDR3 reads TGTGCCAGCAGTGTTGGGGTTGACTATGGCTACACCTTC. The gene calls are TRBV2 and TRBJ1-2; no definite D call. The V end was cut by 4 bases, the J end by 3 bases, with 9 bases between. CDR1 and CDR2 from the germline V gene are SNHLY and FYNNEI. The CDR3 length is 13 residues.

The chain has TRBV19 and TRBJ2-3; the match to TRBD2 covers 7 bases. This CDR3 is 14 amino acids long. V shed 7 bases and J 1 base; nucleotides not matched to a gene: 5. CDR1 is LNHDA and CDR2 is SQIVND in the germline V gene (reference sequence). In nucleotides, the CDR3 is TGTGCCAGTAAATGGAGCGGGGGCACAGATACGCAGTATTTT. Translated: CASKWSGGTDTQYF.

V gene TRBV4-2 combines with J gene TRBJ2-1; the match to TRBD2 covers 9 bases. The CDR3 contains 16 residues. The trim removed 1 base at V and 7 bases at J, leaving 8 bases unmatched. CDR1 is LGHNA, CDR2 YNFKEQ, per germline. DNA of the CDR3: TGTGCCAGCAGCCAAGGCGCTAGCGGGGATCCGAATGAGCAGTTCTTC. Protein sequence: CASSQGASGDPNEQFF.

This rearrangement joins TRBV6-4 to TRBJ2-3; weak D call: TRBD2 (7 bases). This CDR3 has 14 amino acids. Looked up from germline, CDR1 is MRHNA and CDR2 is SNTAGT. Trimming stripped 2 bases from V and 4 bases from J, with 10 bases between. The CDR3 spells CASSDGGAADTQYF. The CDR3, as DNA: TGTGCCAGCAGTGACGGGGGGGCCGCAGATACGCAGTATTTT.